Listed below are T cell receptor beta chains from one sample, sequenced in a study of T cell changes during pregnancy in multiple sclerosis. Only in-frame clones appear in the TCRdb table, and some are missing; sequencing was by immunoSEQ multiplex PCR. The repertoire holds 85,000 to 130,000 clones, with roughly 92% as singletons. Sequenced here: peripheral blood, sampled after pregnancy. All receptors come from a female donor with multiple sclerosis, enrolled in a pregnancy study. The CDR3 runs from the conserved cysteine through the conserved F or W. Rows give clone size only sometimes, using once, few, many, or a class for an expanded clone.

j_call | clone_size | v_call | cdr3_aa
TRBJ1-1 | NA | TRBV27 | CASSPPGGAAFF
TRBJ1-2 | NA | TRBV4-1 | CASSQEAGTNYGYTF
TRBJ2-3 | NA | TRBV7-6 | CASSLELGTQYF
TRBJ2-7 | NA | TRBV7-9 | CASSLLTGGLWYEQYF
TRBJ1-5 | NA | TRBV19 | CASSITGSSNQPQHF
TRBJ2-7 | NA | TRBV27 | CASSGGQGAGRDYEQYF
TRBJ2-1 | NA | TRBV7-6 | CASSLAPPAGTYNEQFF
TRBJ2-5 | NA | TRBV11-2 | CASSAGETQYF
TRBJ2-7 | NA | TRBV5-1 | CASSLQWAGQGTSYEQYF
TRBJ2-2 | NA | TRBV19 | CASRMGLAGTGELFF
TRBJ2-2 | NA | TRBV6-1 | CASSSTFTGELFF
TRBJ2-2 | NA | TRBV5-4 | CASSLRTVSTGELFF
TRBJ2-7 | NA | TRBV29-1 | CSVAGPTSYEQYF
TRBJ2-7 | NA | TRBV19 | CASSILTGYEQYF
TRBJ1-2 | NA | TRBV7-2 | CASSRDRRNYGYTF
TRBJ1-2 | NA | TRBV29-1 | CSVAQGRDGYTF
TRBJ1-6 | NA | TRBV6-6 | CASSPQTGGVNSPLHF
TRBJ2-5 | once | TRBV7-2 | CASSSTGGETQYF
TRBJ1-1 | few | TRBV27 | CASSSRAYTEAFF
TRBJ2-3 | NA | TRBV5-1 | CASSLPLGRGSTDTQYF
TRBJ1-5 | NA | TRBV5-4 | CASSLGTDSNQPQHF
TRBJ2-1 | NA | TRBV2 | CASGWAAGRAGVNEQFF
TRBJ1-1 | NA | TRBV6-1 | CASRTGGGFGAFF
TRBJ1-6 | NA | TRBV10-3 | CATKQGDNSPLHF
TRBJ2-4 | once | TRBV4-2 | CASSHQGAESAKNIQYF
TRBJ2-7 | NA | TRBV9 | CASSSGLPSYEQYF
TRBJ1-1 | NA | TRBV7-2 | CASSLKGAETEAFF
TRBJ2-3 | NA | TRBV28 | CASSLYSTADTQYF
TRBJ2-7 | once | TRBV19 | CASGLTGVEMEQYF
TRBJ2-7 | NA | TRBV28 | CASLEDRFNEQYF
TRBJ1-2 | NA | TRBV7-9 | CASSLATGLTAGYTF
TRBJ1-3 | NA | TRBV27 | CASRLQGAGNTIYF
TRBJ2-7 | NA | TRBV5-8 | CASSLSPTGNYEQYF
TRBJ1-1 | NA | TRBV19 | CASSTRGRGPNTEAFF
TRBJ2-1 | NA | TRBV13 | CASSAPGGGSYNEQFF
TRBJ1-2 | NA | TRBV7-3 | CASSLSDRGYGYTF
TRBJ2-5 | NA | TRBV7-8 | CASSVGTSGETQYF
TRBJ2-3 | NA | TRBV2 | CASCTETGLGTDTQYF
TRBJ2-1 | once | TRBV14 | CASSPMGLLSYNEQFF
TRBJ1-1 | NA | TRBV6-5 | CASSYGGWNTEAFF
TRBJ2-5 | NA | TRBV15 | CATSREGGASRGAQYF
TRBJ1-2 | NA | TRBV5-4 | CASSIGQGGNYGYTF
TRBJ2-3 | NA | TRBV2 | CASSEDHTDTQYF
TRBJ1-4 | NA | TRBV6-5 | CASSYDGTGMSKLFF
TRBJ2-7 | NA | TRBV4-1 | CASSLVQGTNYEQYF
TRBJ2-5 | NA | TRBV6-1 | CASSEEWGHKETQYF
TRBJ1-2 | NA | TRBV7-9 | CASSSSSAVTNYGYTF
TRBJ1-4 | NA | TRBV4-1 | CASSQVRGREKLFF
TRBJ2-1 | NA | TRBV7-2 | CASSLAKLGHENEQFF
TRBJ2-7 | once | TRBV5-1 | CASSLAGTADYEQYF
TRBJ2-3 | NA | TRBV5-4 | CASSLGSSGDTQYF